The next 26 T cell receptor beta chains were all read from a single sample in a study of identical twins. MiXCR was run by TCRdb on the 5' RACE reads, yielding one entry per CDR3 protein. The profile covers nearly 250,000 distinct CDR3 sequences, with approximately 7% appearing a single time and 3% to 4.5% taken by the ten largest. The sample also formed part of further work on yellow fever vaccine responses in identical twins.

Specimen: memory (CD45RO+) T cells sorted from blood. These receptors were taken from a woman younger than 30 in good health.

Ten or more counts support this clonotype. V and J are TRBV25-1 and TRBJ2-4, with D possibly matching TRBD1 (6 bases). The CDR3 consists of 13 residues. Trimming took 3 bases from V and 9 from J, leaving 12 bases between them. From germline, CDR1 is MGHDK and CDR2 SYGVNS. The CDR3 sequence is CASSDFSGVIQYF. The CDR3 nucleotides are TGTGCCAGCAGTGATTTTTCAGGGGTCATTCAGTACTTC.

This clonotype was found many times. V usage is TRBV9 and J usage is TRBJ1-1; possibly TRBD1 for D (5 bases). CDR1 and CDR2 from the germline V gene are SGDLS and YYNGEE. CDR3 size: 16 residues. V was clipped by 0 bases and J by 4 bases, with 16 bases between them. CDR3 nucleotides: TGTGCCAGCAGCGTAGGGAGGGACCCAGGGAGCACTGAAGCTTTCTTT. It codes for CASSVGRDPGSTEAFF.

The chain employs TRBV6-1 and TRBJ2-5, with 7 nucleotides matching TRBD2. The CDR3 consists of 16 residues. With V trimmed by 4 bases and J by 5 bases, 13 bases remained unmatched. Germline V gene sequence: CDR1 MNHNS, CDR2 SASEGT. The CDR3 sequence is CASSATGGRFDETQYF. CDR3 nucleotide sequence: TGTGCCAGCAGTGCCACGGGGGGTAGGTTCGACGAGACCCAGTACTTC.

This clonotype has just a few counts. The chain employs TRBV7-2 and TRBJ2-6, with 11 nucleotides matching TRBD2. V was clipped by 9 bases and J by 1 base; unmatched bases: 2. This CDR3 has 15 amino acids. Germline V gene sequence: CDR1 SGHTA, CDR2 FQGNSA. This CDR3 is CARTSGESGANVLTF. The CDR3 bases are TGTGCCAGGACTAGCGGGGAATCTGGGGCCAACGTCCTGACTTTC.

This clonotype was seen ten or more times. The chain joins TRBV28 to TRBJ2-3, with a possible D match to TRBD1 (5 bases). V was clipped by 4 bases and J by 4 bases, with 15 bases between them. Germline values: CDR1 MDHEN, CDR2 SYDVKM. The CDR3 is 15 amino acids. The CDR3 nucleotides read TGTGCCAGCAGTTCGAGGACCCTGGGGCCAGATACGCAGTATTTT. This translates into CASSSRTLGPDTQYF. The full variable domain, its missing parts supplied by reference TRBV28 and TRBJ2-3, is DVKVTQSSRYLVKRTGEKVFLECVQDMDHENMFWYRQDPGLGLRLIYFSYDVKMKEKGDIPEGYSVSREKKERFSLILESASTNQTSMYLCASSSRTLGPDTQYFGPGTRLTVL.

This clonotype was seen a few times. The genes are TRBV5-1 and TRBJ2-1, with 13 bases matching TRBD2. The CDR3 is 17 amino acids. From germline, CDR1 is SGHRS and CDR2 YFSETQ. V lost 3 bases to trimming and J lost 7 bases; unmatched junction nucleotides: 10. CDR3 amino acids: CASSSTTSGGWGNEQFF. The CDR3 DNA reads TGCGCCAGCAGCTCAACGACTAGCGGGGGGTGGGGGAATGAGCAGTTCTTC.

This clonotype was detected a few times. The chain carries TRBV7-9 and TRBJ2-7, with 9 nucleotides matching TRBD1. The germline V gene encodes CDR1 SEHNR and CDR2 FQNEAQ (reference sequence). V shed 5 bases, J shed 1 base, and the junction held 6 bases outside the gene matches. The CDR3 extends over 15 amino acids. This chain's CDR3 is CASSTIDRGSYEQYF. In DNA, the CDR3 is TGTGCCAGCAGCACCATAGACAGGGGGTCCTACGAGCAGTACTTC. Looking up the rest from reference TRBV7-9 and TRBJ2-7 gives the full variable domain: DTGVSQNPRHKITKRGQNVTFRCDPISEHNRLYWYRQTLGQGPEFLTYFQNEAQLEKSRLLSDRFSAERPKGSFSTLEIQRTEQGDSAMYLCASSTIDRGSYEQYFGPGTRLTVT.

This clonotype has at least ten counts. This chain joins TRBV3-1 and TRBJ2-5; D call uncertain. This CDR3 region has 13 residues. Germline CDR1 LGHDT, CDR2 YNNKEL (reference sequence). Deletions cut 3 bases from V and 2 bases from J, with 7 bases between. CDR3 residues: CASSQPVQETQYF. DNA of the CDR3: TGTGCCAGCAGCCAGCCCGTACAAGAGACCCAGTACTTC.

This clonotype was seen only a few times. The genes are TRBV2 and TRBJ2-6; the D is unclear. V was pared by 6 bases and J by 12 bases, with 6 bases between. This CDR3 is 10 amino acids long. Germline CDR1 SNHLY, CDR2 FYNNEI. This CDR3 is CASSPTVLTF. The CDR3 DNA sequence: TGTGCCAGCAGCCCCACCGTCCTGACTTTC.

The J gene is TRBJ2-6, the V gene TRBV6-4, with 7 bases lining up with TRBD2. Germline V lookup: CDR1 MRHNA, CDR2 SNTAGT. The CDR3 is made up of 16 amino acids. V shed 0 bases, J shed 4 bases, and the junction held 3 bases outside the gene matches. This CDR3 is CASSDSGGRGANVLTF. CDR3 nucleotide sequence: TGTGCCAGCAGTGACTCGGGAGGGCGCGGGGCCAACGTCCTGACTTTC.

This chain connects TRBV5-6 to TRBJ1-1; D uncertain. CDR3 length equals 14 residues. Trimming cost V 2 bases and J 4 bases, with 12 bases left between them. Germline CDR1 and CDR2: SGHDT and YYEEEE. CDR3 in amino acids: CASSFYQVSTEAFF. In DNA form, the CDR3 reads TGTGCCAGCAGCTTTTATCAGGTGAGCACTGAAGCTTTCTTT.

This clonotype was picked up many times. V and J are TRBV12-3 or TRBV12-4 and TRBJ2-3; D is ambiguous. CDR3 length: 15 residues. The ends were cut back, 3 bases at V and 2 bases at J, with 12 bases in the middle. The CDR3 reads CASSFRSSLTDTQYF. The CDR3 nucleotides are TGTGCCAGCAGTTTTCGCAGCTCTCTCACAGATACGCAGTATTTT.

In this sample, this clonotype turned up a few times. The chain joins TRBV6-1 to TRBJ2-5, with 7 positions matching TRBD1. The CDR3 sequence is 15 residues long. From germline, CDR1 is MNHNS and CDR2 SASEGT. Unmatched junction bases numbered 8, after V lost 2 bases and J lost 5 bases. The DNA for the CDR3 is TGTGCCAGCAGTGAATTCGTGAGGGGGCCGGAGACCCAGTACTTC. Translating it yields CASSEFVRGPETQYF.

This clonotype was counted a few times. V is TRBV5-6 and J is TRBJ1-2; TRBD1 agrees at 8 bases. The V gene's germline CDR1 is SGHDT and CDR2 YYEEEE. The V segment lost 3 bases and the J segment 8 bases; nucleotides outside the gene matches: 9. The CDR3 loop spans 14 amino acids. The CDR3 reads CASSWAQGALGYTF. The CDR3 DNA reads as TGTGCCAGCAGCTGGGCTCAGGGGGCGTTGGGCTACACCTTC.

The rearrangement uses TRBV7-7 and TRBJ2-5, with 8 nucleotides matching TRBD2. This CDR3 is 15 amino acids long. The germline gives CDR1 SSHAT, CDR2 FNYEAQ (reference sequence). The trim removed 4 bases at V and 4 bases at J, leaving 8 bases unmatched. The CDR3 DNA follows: TGTGCCAGCAGCTCGAGCGGGAGCGGGGGAGAGACCCAGTACTTC. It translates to CASSSSGSGGETQYF.

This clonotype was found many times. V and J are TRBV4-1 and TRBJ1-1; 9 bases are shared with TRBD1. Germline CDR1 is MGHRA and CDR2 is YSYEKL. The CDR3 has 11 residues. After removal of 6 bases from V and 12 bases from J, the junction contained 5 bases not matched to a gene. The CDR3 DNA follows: TGCGCCAGCAGAGGGACAGGGAGTTCTTTCTTT. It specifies CASRGTGSSFF.

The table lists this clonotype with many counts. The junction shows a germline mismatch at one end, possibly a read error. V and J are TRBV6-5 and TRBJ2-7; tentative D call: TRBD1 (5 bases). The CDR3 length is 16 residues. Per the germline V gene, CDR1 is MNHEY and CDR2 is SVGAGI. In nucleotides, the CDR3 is TGTGCCAGCAGTCACTCAGGGCAGGGCTTCTCCTACGAGCAGTACTTC. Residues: CASSHSGQGFSYEQYF.

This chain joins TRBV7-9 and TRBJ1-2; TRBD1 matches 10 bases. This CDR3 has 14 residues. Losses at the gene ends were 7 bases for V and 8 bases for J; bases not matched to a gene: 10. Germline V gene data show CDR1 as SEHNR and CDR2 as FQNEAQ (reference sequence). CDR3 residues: CASNADRGRRGYTF. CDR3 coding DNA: TGTGCCAGCAACGCAGACAGGGGGCGACGAGGCTACACCTTC.

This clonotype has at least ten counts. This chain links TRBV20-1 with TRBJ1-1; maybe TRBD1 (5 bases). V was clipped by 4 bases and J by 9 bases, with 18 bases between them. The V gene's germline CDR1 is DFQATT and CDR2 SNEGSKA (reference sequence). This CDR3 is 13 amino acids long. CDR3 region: CSANPKGTEQAFF. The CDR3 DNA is TGCAGTGCTAACCCCAAGGGGACTGAACAAGCTTTCTTT.

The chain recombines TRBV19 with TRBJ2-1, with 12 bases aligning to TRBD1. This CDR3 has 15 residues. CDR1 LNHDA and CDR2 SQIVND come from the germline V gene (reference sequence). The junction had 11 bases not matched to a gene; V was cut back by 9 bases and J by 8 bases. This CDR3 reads CASQLGQGAGDEQFF. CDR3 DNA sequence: TGTGCCAGCCAGCTGGGACAGGGGGCTGGAGATGAGCAGTTCTTC.

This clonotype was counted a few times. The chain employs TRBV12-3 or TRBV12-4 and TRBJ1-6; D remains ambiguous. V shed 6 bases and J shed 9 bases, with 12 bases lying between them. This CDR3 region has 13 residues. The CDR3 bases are TGTGCCAGCAGACCTGAAGGAGGTTCACCCCTCCACTTT. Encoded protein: CASRPEGGSPLHF.

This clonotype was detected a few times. CDR3 nucleotides: TGTGCCAGCAGCCTTAGGGATGGGTTAAGCACAGATACGCAGTATTTT. Its translation: CASSLRDGLSTDTQYF. V and J are TRBV7-9 and TRBJ2-3; no definite D call. Germline assignment: CDR1 SEHNR and CDR2 FQNEAQ (reference sequence). V lost 5 bases and J lost 0, with 15 bases in between. The CDR3 length is 16 residues.

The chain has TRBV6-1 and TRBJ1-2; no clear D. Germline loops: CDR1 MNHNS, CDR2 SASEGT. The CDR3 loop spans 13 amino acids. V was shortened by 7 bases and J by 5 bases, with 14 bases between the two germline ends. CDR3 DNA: TGTGCCAGCATGCGAGGGCCCATATATGGCTACACCTTC. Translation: CASMRGPIYGYTF.

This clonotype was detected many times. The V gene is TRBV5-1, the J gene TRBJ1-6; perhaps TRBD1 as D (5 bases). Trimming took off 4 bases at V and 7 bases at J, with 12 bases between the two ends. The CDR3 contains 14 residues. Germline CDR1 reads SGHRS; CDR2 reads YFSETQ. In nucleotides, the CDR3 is TGCGCCAGCAGCGGGGGACGGAGGAATTCACCCCTCCACTTT. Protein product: CASSGGRRNSPLHF.

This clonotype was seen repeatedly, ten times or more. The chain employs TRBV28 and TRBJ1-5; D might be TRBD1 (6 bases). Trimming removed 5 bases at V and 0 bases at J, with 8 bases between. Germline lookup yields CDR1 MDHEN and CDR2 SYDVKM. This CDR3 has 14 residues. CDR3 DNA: TGTGCCAGCAGTATGGGACATAGCAATCAGCCCCAGCATTTT. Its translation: CASSMGHSNQPQHF.

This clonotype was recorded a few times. CDR3 in DNA: TGTGCCAGCAGCTTTTACTCCGGGGGGCAAGGCTACACCTTC. This encodes CASSFYSGGQGYTF. The chain links TRBV5-6 to TRBJ1-2; the D gene is possibly TRBD1 (6 bases). The ends were cut back, 2 bases at V and 8 bases at J, with 16 bases in the middle. Germline V gene data show CDR1 as SGHDT and CDR2 as YYEEEE. There are 14 residues in the CDR3. Complete variable domain (other parts from reference TRBV5-6 and TRBJ1-2): DAGVTQSPTHLIKTRGQQVTLRCSPKSGHDTVSWYQQALGQGPQFIFQYYEEEERQRGNFPDRFSGHQFPNYSSELNVNALLLGDSALYLCASSFYSGGQGYTFGSGTRLTVV.